A single sample gave rise to the 32 T cell receptor beta chains below, sequenced in a study of blood T cell repertoires in COVID-19. Assay: immunoSEQ multiplex PCR; the TCRdb copy retains only in-frame clones and omits some. The sample holds 200,000 to 250,000 clones, 88% seen once. Material for sequencing was peripheral blood. These receptors all come from a woman aged 55-69 years with acute or convalescent COVID-19.

This clone was detected once. The chain links TRBV7-9 to TRBJ1-1; D might be TRBD1 (6 bases). There are 19 residues in the CDR3. The germline CDR1 and CDR2 sequences are SEHNR and FQNEAQ (reference sequence). The V end was cut by 4 bases, the J end by 1 base, with 25 bases between. The CDR3 sequence: CASSSSGMQGRRENTEAFF. The CDR3 DNA reads as TGTGCCAGCAGCTCTAGCGGGATGCAGGGGAGGCGGGAGAACACTGAAGCTTTCTTT. Together with reference TRBV7-9 and TRBJ1-1, the CDR3 gives the full variable domain: DTGVSQNPRHKITKRGQNVTFRCDPISEHNRLYWYRQTLGQGPEFLTYFQNEAQLEKSRLLSDRFSAERPKGSFSTLEIQRTEQGDSAMYLCASSSSGMQGRRENTEAFFGQGTRLTVV.

The chain joins TRBV7-8 to TRBJ1-5; D might be TRBD1 (5 bases). The CDR3 consists of 15 residues. Trimming left V 4 bases short and J 0 bases short, with 10 bases between. CDR1 is SGHVS and CDR2 is FQNEAQ in the germline V gene. The CDR3 nucleotides read TGTGCCAGCAGCTCAGACAGCTATAGCAATCAGCCCCAGCATTTT. Its protein product is CASSSDSYSNQPQHF.

The chain couples TRBV19 to TRBJ1-1; D possibly corresponds to TRBD1 (5 bases). The CDR3 has 13 amino acids. The germline V and J ends were trimmed by 6 bases and 1 base, with 9 bases remaining between them. The germline V gene encodes CDR1 LNHDA and CDR2 SQIVND (reference sequence). CDR3 in amino acids: CASRGQPNTEAFF. In DNA, the CDR3 is TGTGCCAGTAGAGGACAACCGAACACTGAAGCTTTCTTT.

V is TRBV28 and J is TRBJ1-2, with D tentatively TRBD1 (6 bases). CDR3 length: 12 residues. V was shortened by 10 bases and J by 7 bases, with 16 bases between the two germline ends. Looked up from germline, CDR1 is MDHEN and CDR2 is SYDVKM. In DNA, the CDR3 is TGTGCCACGCACCGGGGGGCCAGTGGCTACACCTTC. Protein: CATHRGASGYTF.

This sequence joins TRBV11-2 and TRBJ2-5; maybe TRBD2 (5 bases). The CDR3 consists of 18 residues. Germline CDR1 reads SGHAT; CDR2 reads FQNNGV. V was clipped by 1 base and J by 5 bases, with 23 bases between them. The CDR3 loop reads CASSLGFLGETIRETQYF. CDR3 in DNA: TGTGCCAGCAGCTTAGGTTTTTTGGGAGAAACCATTCGGGAGACCCAGTACTTC.

This chain uses TRBV5-1 with TRBJ2-7; 11 nucleotides agree with TRBD1. Trimming took 4 bases from V and 5 from J; bases not matched to a gene: 5. The CDR3 is 14 amino acids. Germline loops: CDR1 SGHRS, CDR2 YFSETQ. The CDR3 sequence: CASSRDRGANEQYF. CDR3 DNA: TGCGCCAGCAGCAGGGACAGGGGGGCAAACGAGCAGTACTTC.

This rearrangement joins TRBV7-9 to TRBJ1-5; no reliable D call. Trimming removed 2 bases from V and 3 bases from J, with 5 bases in between. This CDR3 contains 13 residues. Germline CDR1 SEHNR, CDR2 FQNEAQ (reference sequence). The CDR3 coding sequence is TGTGCCAGCAGCTTACAGGCCAATCAGCCCCAGCATTTT. Its protein is CASSLQANQPQHF.

The genes are TRBV3-1 (or the pseudogene TRBV3-2) and TRBJ1-2; unclear D gene. The V end lost 0 bases, the J end lost 2 bases, and 7 bases lay between the germline ends. CDR3 length: 14 amino acids. The germline V gene has CDR1 LGHDT and CDR2 YNNKEL (reference sequence). The CDR3 DNA sequence: TGTGCCAGCAGCCAAGACGCAGTGAACTATGGCTACACCTTC. It encodes CASSQDAVNYGYTF.

The chain has TRBV13 and TRBJ2-3, with 9 bases lining up with TRBD1. Germline assignment: CDR1 PRHDT and CDR2 FYEKMQ (reference sequence). The V segment lost 5 bases and the J segment 1 base; nucleotides outside the gene matches: 4. The CDR3 consists of 15 residues. CDR3: CASSEQGAGTDTQYF. The DNA of the CDR3 is TGTGCCAGCAGCGAACAGGGGGCTGGCACAGATACGCAGTATTTT.

The chain has TRBV3-1 (or the pseudogene TRBV3-2) and TRBJ1-2, with D unresolved. Germline values: CDR1 LGHDT, CDR2 YNNKEL (reference sequence). This CDR3 is 14 amino acids long. The V and J ends lost 1 base and 5 bases respectively, with 11 bases between them. The CDR3 DNA sequence: TGTGCCAGCAGCCAAGGGTTAAGCGGGTATGGCTACACCTTC. It translates to CASSQGLSGYGYTF.

This rearrangement joins TRBV28 to TRBJ1-4, with D unresolved. The CDR3 covers 14 residues. CDR1 is MDHEN, CDR2 SYDVKM, per germline. The V gene lost 6 bases and the J gene lost 5 bases, with 13 bases spanning the gap. CDR3 region: CASSFPGLNEKLFF. CDR3 nucleotide sequence: TGTGCCAGCAGCTTTCCGGGTTTAAATGAAAAACTGTTTTTT.

This clone showed up just once. This chain connects TRBV6-2 or TRBV6-3 to TRBJ1-5; 7 bases align to TRBD1. The germline CDR1 and CDR2 sequences are MNHEY and SVGEGT. V lost 5 bases and J lost 9; bases outside the gene matches: 13. This CDR3 region has 15 residues. The CDR3 reads CASSAQGGYHRPQHF. The CDR3 nucleotides are TGTGCCAGCAGTGCCCAGGGGGGTTATCATAGGCCCCAGCATTTT.

V is TRBV9 and J is TRBJ1-5; D gene ambiguous. The CDR3 covers 16 residues. V lost 0 bases, J lost 2 bases, and 12 bases lay in between. Germline V CDR1 and CDR2: SGDLS, YYNGEE. In nucleotides, the CDR3 is TGTGCCAGCAGCGTAGGCGGGGAGCGGGGCAATCAGCCCCAGCATTTT. This sequence encodes CASSVGGERGNQPQHF.

The V call is TRBV10-2, the J call TRBJ2-7, with D tentatively TRBD2 (6 bases). V lost 2 bases and J 2 bases, leaving 13 bases between the germline ends. The CDR3 loop spans 15 amino acids. Germline loops: CDR1 WSHSY, CDR2 SAAADI. This chain's CDR3 is CASSEGGGGTYEQYF. In nucleotides, the CDR3 is TGCGCCAGCAGTGAGGGGGGAGGAGGAACCTACGAGCAGTACTTC.

The V call is TRBV28, the J call TRBJ1-5; D is perhaps TRBD1 (5 bases). The CDR3 loop spans 12 amino acids. Germline V gene data show CDR1 as MDHEN and CDR2 as SYDVKM. Between the trimmed V and J ends, which lost 7 bases and 9 bases, there was a span of 13 bases. CDR3 nucleotide sequence: TGTGCCAGCAAAGCAGGGTCTAGGCCCCAGCATTTT. Its protein product is CASKAGSRPQHF.

The rearrangement joins TRBV3-1 (or the pseudogene TRBV3-2) to TRBJ1-1, with a tentative D call TRBD1 (6 bases). From germline, CDR1 is LGHDT and CDR2 YNNKEL (reference sequence). The ends were cut back, 2 bases at V and 11 bases at J, with 12 bases in the middle. This CDR3 has 12 residues. CDR3 DNA: TGTGCCAGCAGCCAAACGGGGGGCACGGCTTTCTTT. Translated, it gives CASSQTGGTAFF.

The chain is built from TRBV12-5 and TRBJ2-1; possible D gene TRBD2, 6 bases. CDR1 and CDR2 from the germline V gene are LGHNT and FRNRAP. V lost 6 bases, J lost 5 bases, and 23 bases lay in between. This CDR3 spans 17 amino acids. The CDR3 nucleotides read TGTGCTAGTGGCCCGCGAGGCCTCAGCGGGCCCAACAATGAGCAGTTCTTC. Translated: CASGPRGLSGPNNEQFF.

The chain couples TRBV7-9 to TRBJ2-7, with 12 bases aligning to TRBD1. The CDR3 spans 15 residues. The J segment lost 6 bases and the V segment lost 6 bases, leaving 9 bases of the junction unmatched. Germline assignment: CDR1 SEHNR and CDR2 FQNEAQ (reference sequence). Written as DNA, the CDR3 is TGTGCCAGCAGTTCCCCCGGGACAGGGGGCGTCGAGCAGTACTTC. Protein sequence: CASSSPGTGGVEQYF.

The chain uses TRBV28 and TRBJ2-4; 7 bases match TRBD2. J gave up 8 bases and V 6 bases, and 16 bases lay outside the gene matches. This CDR3 spans 16 amino acids. Per the germline V gene, CDR1 is MDHEN and CDR2 is SYDVKM. The CDR3 region is CASRESRSGRADIQYF. The CDR3 region has the DNA TGTGCCAGCAGGGAGAGTAGGTCGGGGAGGGCCGACATTCAGTACTTC.

CDR3 DNA: TGTGCCAGCAGGACCGGGATAGCGAACACCGGGGAGCTGTTTTTT. It yields the protein CASRTGIANTGELFF. The V and J genes are TRBV7-8 and TRBJ2-2; possible D gene TRBD2, 5 bases. Between the trimmed V and J ends, which lost 6 bases and 0 bases, there was a span of 11 bases. CDR3 length: 15 amino acids. Per the germline V gene, CDR1 is SGHVS and CDR2 is FQNEAQ.

This clone came up once. The rearrangement links TRBV28 to TRBJ1-2, with TRBD1 identical over 8 bases. The CDR3 covers 15 residues. The junction had 6 bases not matched to a gene; V was cut back by 1 base and J by 5 bases. Germline CDR1 MDHEN, CDR2 SYDVKM. CDR3 protein: CASSLSQGGFYGYTF. The CDR3 nucleotides are TGTGCCAGCAGTTTATCACAGGGGGGCTTTTATGGCTACACCTTC.

The chain employs TRBV15 and TRBJ2-1, with TRBD2 matching over 8 bases. The ends lost 0 bases at V and 3 bases at J; junction bases unmatched: 4. Germline CDR1 is LNHNV and CDR2 is YYDKDF (reference sequence). The CDR3 has 16 amino acids. Here the CDR3 DNA reads TGTGCCACCAGCAGAGATCGGGGGGGCCTCTACAATGAGCAGTTCTTC. This translates into CATSRDRGGLYNEQFF.

The chain carries TRBV4-2 and TRBJ1-1; 7 bases align to TRBD1. The V segment lost 1 base and the J segment 10 bases; nucleotides outside the gene matches: 9. The CDR3 spans 14 residues. Germline assignment: CDR1 LGHNA and CDR2 YNFKEQ. This chain's CDR3 is CASSQGDSRMGAFF. The CDR3 DNA reads as TGTGCCAGCAGCCAAGGGGACAGTCGGATGGGAGCTTTCTTT.

The J gene is TRBJ1-5, the V gene TRBV19; no reliable D call. Germline V gene lookup returns CDR1 LNHDA and CDR2 SQIVND (reference sequence). The CDR3 covers 14 residues. V gave up 3 bases and J gave up 0 bases, with 6 bases separating them. The CDR3 is CASSITDSNQPQHF. For the CDR3, the DNA is TGTGCCAGTAGTATTACTGATAGCAATCAGCCCCAGCATTTT.

This clone turned up a few times. The J gene is TRBJ1-1, the V gene TRBV6-2 or TRBV6-3, with D tentatively TRBD1 (5 bases). Trimming shortened V by 4 bases and J by 5 bases, and 11 bases separated the two germline ends. This CDR3 has 13 amino acids. Germline CDR1 is MNHEY and CDR2 is SVGEGT. The DNA of the CDR3 is TGTGCCAGCAGTTCCAGGGTAGGAACTGAAGCTTTCTTT. Its protein is CASSSRVGTEAFF.

This chain connects TRBV5-6 to TRBJ1-6; D unclear. The germline V gene encodes CDR1 SGHDT and CDR2 YYEEEE. The CDR3 is 15 residues long. Between the trimmed V and J ends, which lost 0 bases and 6 bases, there was a span of 10 bases. The CDR3 is CASSLGQVLNSPLHF. CDR3 in DNA: TGTGCCAGCAGCTTGGGGCAGGTTCTTAATTCACCCCTCCACTTT. Variable domain in full (rest from reference TRBV5-6 and TRBJ1-6): DAGVTQSPTHLIKTRGQQVTLRCSPKSGHDTVSWYQQALGQGPQFIFQYYEEEERQRGNFPDRFSGHQFPNYSSELNVNALLLGDSALYLCASSLGQVLNSPLHFGNGTRLTVT.

The chain is built from TRBV19 and TRBJ1-1; possibly TRBD1 for D (6 bases). Germline V lookup: CDR1 LNHDA, CDR2 SQIVND (reference sequence). V lost 8 bases to trimming and J lost 5 bases, with 15 bases between them. The CDR3 sequence is 13 residues long. CDR3 DNA: TGTGCCAGTCAAGTCTCTCAGGGGACTGAAGCTTTCTTT. Amino acids: CASQVSQGTEAFF.

V and J are TRBV5-1 and TRBJ2-3; 9 nucleotides agree with TRBD2. Germline values: CDR1 SGHRS, CDR2 YFSETQ. Germline trimming cut 4 bases from V and 2 bases from J; bases unmatched to any gene: 8. The CDR3 has 16 amino acids. CDR3 sequence reads: CASSVFLAGITDTQYF. CDR3 nucleotide sequence: TGCGCCAGCAGCGTGTTCCTAGCGGGGATCACAGATACGCAGTATTTT.

The chain is built from TRBV18 and TRBJ2-5, with TRBD1 matching 8 bases. The germline V gene encodes CDR1 KGHSH and CDR2 LQKENI. J lost 3 bases, V lost 5 bases, and 2 bases had no gene match. This CDR3 is 13 amino acids long. Here the CDR3 reads CASSTGQEETQYF. As DNA, the CDR3 is TGTGCCAGCTCAACGGGACAGGAAGAGACCCAGTACTTC.

This chain joins TRBV3-1 (or the pseudogene TRBV3-2) and TRBJ2-3; D is unclear. With 4 bases removed from V and 0 bases from J, the gap between germline ends came to 11 bases. In germline, CDR1 is LGHDT, CDR2 YNNKEL (reference sequence). There are 15 residues in the CDR3. The CDR3 region has the DNA TGTGCCAGCAGCCTCTATTTGACTAGCACAGATACGCAGTATTTT. Amino acids: CASSLYLTSTDTQYF.

The J gene is TRBJ2-7, the V gene TRBV25-1; 8 nucleotides align to TRBD1. The CDR3 is made up of 15 amino acids. Germline assignment: CDR1 MGHDK and CDR2 SYGVNS. Trimming took 4 bases from V and 0 from J; bases not matched to a gene: 5. The CDR3 coding sequence is TGTGCCAGCAGTGGAAGGGACAGGAGCTCCTACGAGCAGTACTTC. Protein sequence: CASSGRDRSSYEQYF.

V is TRBV7-2 and J is TRBJ2-1; 7 nucleotides align to TRBD2. The CDR3 spans 15 residues. Germline trimming cut 5 bases from V and 9 bases from J; bases unmatched to any gene: 13. The germline gives CDR1 SGHTA, CDR2 FQGNSA. CDR3 sequence: CASSMEAREIGEQFF. The CDR3 DNA reads TGTGCCAGCAGCATGGAAGCGCGGGAGATTGGTGAGCAGTTCTTC.